This record covers a single T cell receptor (beta chain). This entry is derived from a study of shared clonotypes between healthy human individuals. Study summary: Researchers assigned three CD4 naive, three CD4 memory, two CD8 naive and one CD8 memory plate to each donor.

The study drew its donors from healthy HIV-negative adults without recent acute infections or vaccinations. TCRdb's copy holds only in-frame clones and misses some; the assay was immunoSEQ multiplex PCR. The sample carries more than 900,000 clones, around 78% recorded once. The source is a man aged 18 to 35 in good health. Some clones in this sample may be carry-over from other donors' samples. Sequencing input: memory CD4+ T cells from PBMCs. Specified subset: CD45RA-negative fraction.

For the CDR3, the DNA is TGTGCCAGCAACCCCGGGACCTCCTATAACACCGGGGAGCTGTTTTTT. Its translation: CASNPGTSYNTGELFF. The V and J genes are TRBV7-8 and TRBJ2-2; D possibly matches TRBD1 or TRBD2 (5 bases each). Germline CDR1 reads SGHVS; CDR2 reads FQNEAQ. V was clipped by 7 bases and J by 2 bases, with 17 bases between them. The CDR3 consists of 16 residues.